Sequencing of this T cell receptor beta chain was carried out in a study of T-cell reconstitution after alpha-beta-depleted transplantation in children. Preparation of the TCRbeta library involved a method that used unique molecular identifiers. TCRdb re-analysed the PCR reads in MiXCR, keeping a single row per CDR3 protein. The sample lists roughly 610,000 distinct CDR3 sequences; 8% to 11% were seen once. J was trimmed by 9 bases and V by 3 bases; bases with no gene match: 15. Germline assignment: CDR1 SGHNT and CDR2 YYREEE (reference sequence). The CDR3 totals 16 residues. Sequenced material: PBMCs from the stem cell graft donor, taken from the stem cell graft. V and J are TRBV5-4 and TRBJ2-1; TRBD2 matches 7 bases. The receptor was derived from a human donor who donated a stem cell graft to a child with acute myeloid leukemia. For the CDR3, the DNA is TGTGCCAGCAGCTCCCCTAGGGAGGGCCAAAGGAGTGAGCAGTTCTTC. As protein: CASSSPREGQRSEQFF.